This TCR beta chain was captured by sequencing in a study of regulatory T cells. Study-level findings and limits: Regulatory T cells showed the strongest V-J pair restriction and V/J gene skewing among patient repertoires.

Germline lookup yields CDR1 MNHNS and CDR2 SASEGT. This CDR3 spans 13 amino acids. V was clipped by 4 bases and J by 3 bases, with 8 bases between them. Note on this clone: The antigen is unknown.

A couple of CD3G-deficient patients had more severe autoimmunity; all had some. The primer mix had 52 TRBV and 13 TRBJ primers. This table comes from immunoSEQ multiplex PCR, and its TCRdb copy is limited to in-frame clones, with some not included. The sample shows about 20,000 clones, 93% of them seen only once. The TCR comes from a child between 2 and 9 years old with CD3G deficiency. What was sequenced was CD8+ T cells sorted from blood. The gene calls are TRBV6-1 and TRBJ2-3, with D tentatively TRBD2 (5 bases). Written as DNA, the CDR3 is TGTGCCAGCAGTGCCGCGGGTACAGATACGCAGTATTTT. Translation gives CASSAAGTDTQYF.